This record covers a single T cell receptor beta chain. This entry belongs to a study of blood T cell repertoires in COVID-19. Per the study methods: Cell counts per sample came from amplifying reference gene primers. The table came from immunoSEQ multiplex PCR; TCRdb's copy has only in-frame clones and leaves some out. V, J and clone size reflect that table, while D and trimming were determined from the DNA. There are 100,000 or so clones in the sample; around 84% occur only once, and roughly 17% lies in the top ten. Sequencing was done on a sample of peripheral blood. The source is a woman aged 55-70 years with acute or convalescent COVID-19.

The CDR3, as DNA: TGTGCCAGCAGCTTAACAGGGGCATCTGGAAACACCATATATTTT. This translates into CASSLTGASGNTIYF. The gene calls are TRBV7-3 and TRBJ1-3; weak D call: TRBD1 (5 bases). CDR1 and CDR2 from the germline V gene are SGHTA and FQGTGA. Between the trimmed V and J ends, which lost 0 bases and 1 base, there was a span of 7 bases. There are 15 residues in the CDR3.